This TCR beta chain was obtained from a study of graft-versus-host responses after intestinal transplantation. Looking at the study overall: Recipients had transplants, and these were multivisceral, liver-intestinal, or isolated intestinal. Each patient got anti-thymocyte globulin induction, then tacrolimus and steroids for about 3 years. Study conclusions and caveats: There were GvH clones found in recipient marrow, and some of them appeared first in ileum or blood. Early after transplant, HvG clones declined as circulating GvH clones peaked.

Worth noting for this clone: Its target is unknown.

Measured with immunoSEQ multiplex PCR; TCRdb has only the in-frame clones, and not every one. Found here are around 77,000 clones, approximately 96% of them singletons; the top ten hold around 0.56%. The CDR3 is 11 residues long. Trimming cost V 6 bases and J 6 bases, with 7 bases left between them. CDR1 and CDR2 (germline): MNHEY, SVGAGI. The J gene is TRBJ2-3, the V gene TRBV6-5; D unresolved. The source was unstimulated CD8+ T cells sorted from spleen or lymph node cells, collected before intestinal transplant. The clonotype comes from a human donor who received an intestinal transplant. For the CDR3, the DNA is TGTGCCAGCAGAGAAGCTGATACGCAGTATTTT. This codes for CASREADTQYF.